This note documents a single T cell receptor (beta chain) sequence. The antigen is not known. These data belong to a study of OX40 agonist ivuxolimab in advanced cancers. Study overall: Patients were given ivuxolimab, an antibody that agonizes OX40 (CD134). Three patients responded partially, comprising one with hepatocellular carcinoma and two with cutaneous melanoma. Study-level findings and limits: Researchers report that CD8+ T cells had, on average, more expanded clones than CD4+. The CD4+ and CD8+ T cells in the blood had expanded clonally by week 6 at 0.1 to 3.0 mg/kg.

Using immunoSEQ multiplex PCR, the repertoire was profiled, and TCRdb retains in-frame clones only, with some absent. Of under 13,000 clones in the sample, roughly 80% were seen once. The specimen was CD4+ or CD8+ T cells sorted from blood, collected in a trial of the OX40 agonist ivuxolimab. This TCR was sampled from an adult with an advanced solid tumor such as melanoma, head and neck, liver or kidney cancer.

The CDR3 region has the DNA TGCGCCAGCAGTGAGCCCAAATTCTCGGACAGTCCTAACTATGGCTACACCTTC. This sequence encodes CASSEPKFSDSPNYGYTF. V and J are TRBV10-2 and TRBJ1-2; possible D gene TRBD1, 6 bases. Between the trimmed V and J ends, which lost 2 bases and 0 bases, there was a span of 19 bases. CDR1 and CDR2 from the germline V gene are WSHSY and SAAADI. The CDR3 loop spans 18 amino acids.